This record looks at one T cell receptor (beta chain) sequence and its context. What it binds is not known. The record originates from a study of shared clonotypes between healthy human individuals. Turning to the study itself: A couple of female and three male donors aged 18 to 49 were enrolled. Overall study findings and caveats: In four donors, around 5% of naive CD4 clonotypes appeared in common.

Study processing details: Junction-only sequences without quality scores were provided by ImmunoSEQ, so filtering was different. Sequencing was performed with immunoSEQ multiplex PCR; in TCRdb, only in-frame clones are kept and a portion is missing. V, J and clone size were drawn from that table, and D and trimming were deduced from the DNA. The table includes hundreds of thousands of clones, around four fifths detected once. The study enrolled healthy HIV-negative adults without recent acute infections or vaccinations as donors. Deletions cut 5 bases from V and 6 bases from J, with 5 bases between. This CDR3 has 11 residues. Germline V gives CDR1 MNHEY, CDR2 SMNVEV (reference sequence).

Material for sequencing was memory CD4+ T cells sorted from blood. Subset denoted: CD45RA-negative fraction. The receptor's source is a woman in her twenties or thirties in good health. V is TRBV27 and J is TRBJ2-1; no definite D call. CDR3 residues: CASSTRNEQFF. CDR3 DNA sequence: TGTGCCAGCAGTACCCGCAATGAGCAGTTCTTC.